These T cell receptor beta chains were read from a single sample in a study of blood T cell repertoires in COVID-19. TCRdb's table, derived via immunoSEQ multiplex PCR, lists solely in-frame clones and lacks some. The sample shows 150,000 to 200,000 clones, approximately 80% of them seen only once. Sequenced: PBMCs or T cells enriched from blood (not recorded which). The receptors were gathered from a man in his fifties or sixties who had recovered from COVID-19. Both conserved end residues are part of each CDR3. A D gene is named only where the DNA matches it firmly. Part of the rows lack a size; the others show once, few, many or a class for expanded clones.

j_call clone_size d_call v_call cdr3_aa cdr3_nt
TRBJ2-2 - - TRBV7-9 CASSFAAPAGELFF TGTGCCAGCAGCTTCGCGGCTCCCGCCGGGGAGCTGTTTTTT
TRBJ2-4 - - TRBV7-8 CASSPGVGSLAKNIQYF TGTGCCAGCAGCCCGGGTGTGGGTTCACTAGCCAAAAACATTCAGTACTTC
TRBJ2-2 - - TRBV3-1/TRBV3-2 CASSQPTGSGTGELFF TGTGCCAGCAGCCAGCCCACAGGGTCCGGCACCGGGGAGCTGTTTTTT
TRBJ2-5 - TRBD1 TRBV11-3 CASSHGTGGRGTQYF TGTGCCAGCAGCCACGGGACAGGGGGCAGGGGGACCCAGTACTTC
TRBJ2-7 - TRBD2 TRBV3-1/TRBV3-2 CASSQGGAGVYEQYF TGTGCCAGCAGCCAAGGAGGAGCGGGGGTCTACGAGCAGTACTTC
TRBJ2-7 - TRBD1 TRBV19 CASSVGTGESYEQYF TGTGCCAGTAGTGTCGGGACAGGGGAGTCCTACGAGCAGTACTTC
TRBJ1-2 - TRBD1 TRBV28 CASSFSGQGYGYTF TGTGCCAGCAGTTTCTCCGGACAGGGCTATGGCTACACCTTC
TRBJ2-3 - TRBD1 TRBV5-4 CASSLPGQGARTQYF TGTGCCAGCAGCTTACCGGGACAGGGGGCGCGTACGCAGTATTTT
TRBJ2-5 medium-sized - TRBV7-7 CASSLGRTIKGETQYF TGTGCTAGCAGCTTAGGGCGGACCATCAAGGGGGAGACCCAGTACTTC
TRBJ2-2 few - TRBV5-4 CASSPTGRGSPGELFF TGTGCCAGCAGCCCTACAGGGCGGGGGTCCCCCGGGGAGCTGTTTTTT
TRBJ1-2 - - TRBV9 CASSVARNHGYTF TGTGCCAGCAGCGTAGCTAGGAACCATGGCTACACCTTC
TRBJ2-1 few - TRBV11-2 CASSLGRVDPRQFF TGTGCCAGCAGCTTAGGTCGGGTTGACCCAAGGCAGTTCTTC
TRBJ2-5 - TRBD2 TRBV7-3 CASSLGLAGGQETQYF TGTGCCAGCAGCTTAGGTCTAGCGGGGGGGCAGGAGACCCAGTACTTC
TRBJ2-7 - - TRBV5-4 CASSLHTGKGEQYF TGTGCCAGCAGCTTGCATACAGGGAAGGGCGAGCAGTACTTC
TRBJ1-2 few TRBD1 TRBV9 CASSVGQGASGYTF TGTGCCAGCAGCGTAGGCCAGGGGGCGAGCGGCTACACCTTC
TRBJ1-2 few - TRBV4-1 CASSQDLGDIDYGYTF TGCGCCAGCAGCCAAGATTTGGGGGACATCGACTATGGCTACACCTTC
TRBJ1-4 - - TRBV18 CASSPRSGNGEKLFF TGTGCCAGCTCACCACGGTCAGGGAACGGCGAAAAACTGTTTTTT
TRBJ1-5 once - TRBV6-6 CASSLPGYNQPQHF TGTGCCAGCAGTCTCCCAGGGTACAATCAGCCCCAGCATTTT
TRBJ1-6 - - TRBV21-1 CASSKVILADIYNSPLHF TGTGCCAGCAGCAAAGTCATCCTAGCTGATATCTATAATTCACCCCTCCACTTT
TRBJ1-4 - - TRBV19 CASRHREVGEKLFF TGTGCCAGTAGACACCGGGAGGTGGGTGAAAAACTGTTTTTT
TRBJ2-3 - TRBD2 TRBV24-1 CATSASGSTDTQYF TGTGCCACCAGTGCTAGCGGTAGCACAGATACGCAGTATTTT
TRBJ2-1 - TRBD2 TRBV6-2/TRBV6-3 CASSLYAPGAGGQKGEQFF TGTGCCAGCAGTCTCTACGCCCCTGGGGCGGGGGGCCAAAAGGGTGAGCAGTTCTTC
TRBJ1-5 - TRBD1 TRBV19 CASSTTTGLGQPQHF TGTGCCAGTAGTACCACGACAGGGCTTGGGCAGCCCCAGCATTTT
TRBJ2-3 - - TRBV15 CATSRDRQDSTDTQYF TGTGCCACCAGCAGAGATCGGCAGGATAGCACAGATACGCAGTATTTT
TRBJ2-3 - TRBD1 TRBV6-5 CASQERGGSDTQYF TGTGCCAGCCAGGAGCGAGGGGGCTCAGATACGCAGTATTTT
TRBJ2-6 once TRBD1 TRBV7-9 CASSSPYGTVISGANVLTF TGTGCCAGCAGCTCCCCATACGGGACAGTGATCTCTGGGGCCAACGTCCTGACTTTC
TRBJ2-5 few TRBD1 TRBV19 CASSWRQAGGETQYF TGTGCCAGTAGTTGGAGACAGGCAGGGGGAGAGACCCAGTACTTC
TRBJ2-6 - TRBD1 TRBV7-9 CASSTTGQGFESGANVLTF TGTGCCAGCAGCACTACGGGACAGGGGTTTGAATCTGGGGCCAACGTCCTGACTTTC
TRBJ2-1 - TRBD2 TRBV5-5 CASPGERGLREQFF TGTGCCAGCCCCGGGGAGCGGGGCCTAAGGGAGCAGTTCTTC
TRBJ2-7 - - TRBV19 CASNPPGSYEQYF TGTGCCAGTAATCCACCGGGTTCCTACGAGCAGTACTTC
TRBJ2-1 once - TRBV9 CASSEYLIYNEQFF TGTGCCAGCAGCGAATACTTAATCTACAATGAGCAGTTCTTC
TRBJ1-5 - - TRBV19 CASRGGPTSNQPQHF TGTGCCAGTAGAGGGGGACCGACAAGCAATCAGCCCCAGCATTTT
TRBJ2-2 - - TRBV7-6 CASSLAQGGANGELFF TGTGCCAGCAGCTTAGCGCAGGGGGGTGCAAATGGGGAGCTGTTTTTT
TRBJ2-2 - - TRBV2 CASNPDTGELFF TGTGCCAGCAACCCGGACACCGGGGAGCTGTTTTTT
TRBJ2-2 - - TRBV7-2 CASSLTPGFTGELFF TGTGCCAGCAGCTTAACCCCAGGGTTCACCGGGGAGCTGTTTTTT
TRBJ2-7 - - TRBV25-1 CASSESGWGRSYEQYF TGTGCCAGCAGCGAATCCGGTTGGGGCCGCTCCTACGAGCAGTACTTC
TRBJ2-7 once TRBD1 TRBV9 CASSAWDRGYEQYF TGTGCCAGCAGCGCGTGGGACAGGGGCTACGAGCAGTACTTC
TRBJ2-2 - - TRBV28 CACGGMTAQLFF TGTGCCTGTGGGGGGATGACCGCTCAGCTGTTTTTT
TRBJ1-3 - TRBD1 TRBV7-3 CASSSLRQGPTGNTIYF TGTGCCAGCAGCTCCCTTCGACAGGGTCCGACCGGAAACACCATATATTTT
TRBJ2-2 - - TRBV19 CASSISYRVWTGELFF TGTGCCAGTAGTATCAGTTACAGGGTTTGGACCGGGGAGCTGTTTTTT
TRBJ1-1 few - TRBV27 CASKLRGNPMNTEAFF TGTGCCAGCAAACTGCGGGGAAATCCCATGAACACTGAAGCTTTCTTT
TRBJ1-5 - - TRBV28 CASSSPTVPAANQPQHF TGTGCCAGCAGTTCCCCGACAGTCCCCGCGGCAAATCAGCCCCAGCATTTT
TRBJ1-1 few - TRBV9 CASSSRGGLDTEAFF TGTGCCAGCAGCTCCAGAGGGGGTTTGGACACTGAAGCTTTCTTT
TRBJ2-7 - TRBD2 TRBV9 CASSVEAGPWEQYF TGTGCCAGCAGCGTGGAAGCGGGGCCCTGGGAGCAGTACTTC
TRBJ1-1 - - TRBV27 CASSWQGQTEAFF TGTGCCAGCAGTTGGCAGGGCCAGACTGAAGCTTTCTTT
TRBJ1-3 - TRBD1 TRBV11-2 CASGTGTGGNTIYF TGTGCCAGCGGAACCGGGACAGGGGGAAACACCATATATTTT
TRBJ2-1 - TRBD1 TRBV5-1 CASSSGDRGAYNEQFF TGCGCCAGCAGCTCGGGTGACAGGGGTGCCTACAATGAGCAGTTCTTC
TRBJ1-3 - - TRBV4-1 CASSQTTGNTIYF TGCGCCAGCAGCCAAACCACAGGGAACACCATATATTTT
TRBJ1-5 - - TRBV19 CASSIVQGTGNQPQHF TGTGCCAGTAGTATAGTTCAGGGGACGGGGAATCAGCCCCAGCATTTT
TRBJ1-2 - - TRBV7-9 CASSSTDGYTF TGTGCCAGCAGCTCCACGGATGGCTACACCTTC
TRBJ2-3 - TRBD2 TRBV28 CASSSLRGSDTQYF TGTGCCAGCAGTTCATTGCGGGGGTCCGATACGCAGTATTTT
TRBJ1-4 - - TRBV4-1 CASSQEGRGVGTNEKLFF TGCGCCAGCAGCCAAGAGGGGAGGGGTGTAGGGACTAATGAAAAACTGTTTTTT
TRBJ2-6 - TRBD1 TRBV24-1 CATSDNGQGGNVLTF TGTGCCACCAGTGACAATGGACAGGGAGGCAACGTCCTGACTTTC
TRBJ2-2 - - TRBV15 CATSRDQGGAGELFF TGTGCCACCAGCAGAGACCAGGGCGGGGCCGGGGAGCTGTTTTTT